These 23 T cell receptor beta chains were all obtained from the same sample, sequenced in a study of Graves' ophthalmopathy and Graves' hyperthyroidism. For repertoire sequencing, the TCR beta CDR3 regions were amplified from RNA transcripts. In the first round, RT-PCR was carried out with HTBI primers, and a multiplex PCR formed the second round. From the multiplex PCR reads, TCRdb called clonotypes with MiXCR, one entry per CDR3 protein. Of around 600,000 distinct CDR3 sequences listed, roughly two fifths are singletons. Source material: peripheral blood. These TCRs come from an adult man with Graves' ophthalmopathy.

This clonotype was seen once. This chain uses TRBV25-1 with TRBJ1-2, with D unclear. Germline assignment: CDR1 MGHDK and CDR2 SYGVNS. This CDR3 is 16 amino acids long. The V end lost 8 bases, the J end lost 0 bases, and 19 bases lay between the germline ends. The CDR3 here is CASDEPGSGPNYGYTF. The CDR3 DNA is TGTGCCAGCGACGAGCCCGGGTCAGGTCCTAACTATGGCTACACCTTC.

This clonotype was observed a handful of times. The V call is TRBV4-2, the J call TRBJ1-6, with TRBD1 as a possible D gene (6 bases). Trimming removed 4 bases at V and 0 bases at J, with 10 bases between. This CDR3 has 16 residues. CDR1 LGHNA and CDR2 YNFKEQ come from the germline V gene. This CDR3 reads CASSLGQSSYNSPLHF. The DNA for the CDR3 is TGTGCCAGCAGCCTCGGACAGAGCTCCTATAATTCACCCCTCCACTTT.

This clonotype came up many times. The chain employs TRBV7-2 and TRBJ2-7, with a weak D call TRBD2 (6 bases). The germline V and J ends were trimmed by 3 bases and 4 bases, with 16 bases remaining between them. Per the germline V gene, CDR1 is SGHTA and CDR2 is FQGNSA. The CDR3 covers 15 residues. CDR3 residues: CASSFPEEGNYEQYF. The CDR3 bases are TGTGCCAGCAGCTTCCCCGAGGAGGGAAATTACGAGCAGTACTTC.

The J gene is TRBJ1-1, the V gene TRBV4-3; D unresolved. Germline CDR1 and CDR2: LGHNA and YSLEER. The V and J ends lost 0 bases and 0 bases respectively, with 5 bases between them. CDR3 size: 14 residues. This CDR3 is CASSQDLVNTEAFF. The CDR3 nucleotides are TGCGCCAGCAGCCAAGATCTCGTGAACACTGAAGCTTTCTTT.

The rearrangement uses TRBV7-2 and TRBJ2-7, with D maybe TRBD2 (7 bases). The DNA matches TRBJ2-1 better at its end, which makes the J call doubtful. This CDR3 has 15 residues. Germline V CDR1 and CDR2: SGHTA, FQGNSA. Here the CDR3 DNA reads TGTGCCAGCAGCCTGAAGGGGGGGTCCTACAATGAGCAGTTCTTC. Its translation: CASSLKGGSYNEQFF.

This rearrangement joins TRBV19 to TRBJ1-5; 9 bases are shared with TRBD1. The CDR3 sequence is 17 residues long. With V trimmed by 3 bases and J by 1 base, 7 bases remained unmatched. CDR1 is LNHDA, CDR2 SQIVND, per germline (reference sequence). The CDR3: CASSMGTGRGSNQPQHF. CDR3 coding DNA: TGTGCCAGTAGTATGGGGACAGGGAGGGGGAGCAATCAGCCCCAGCATTTT.

The rearrangement uses TRBV25-1 and TRBJ1-6, with a weak D call TRBD1 (6 bases). V gave up 0 bases and J gave up 6 bases, with 12 bases separating them. This CDR3 contains 16 residues. Germline-derived CDR1 and CDR2 are MGHDK and SYGVNS. CDR3 in amino acids: CASSEYRTGSNSPLHF. CDR3 in DNA: TGTGCCAGCAGTGAATATCGAACAGGGAGTAATTCACCCCTCCACTTT.

The V gene is TRBV15, the J gene TRBJ1-5, with a tentative D call TRBD1 (5 bases). CDR1 and CDR2 (germline): LNHNV, YYDKDF (reference sequence). Trimming stripped 3 bases from V and 0 bases from J, with 9 bases between. The CDR3 is made up of 15 amino acids. The CDR3 sequence is CATSSPGISNQPQHF. CDR3 nucleotides: TGTGCCACCAGCAGTCCAGGGATTAGCAATCAGCCCCAGCATTTT.

The V and J genes are TRBV30 and TRBJ1-2; no reliable D call. The ends were cut back, 0 bases at V and 4 bases at J, with 6 bases in the middle. There are 12 residues in the CDR3. Germline V gene lookup returns CDR1 GTSNPN and CDR2 SVGIG (reference sequence). The CDR3 region has the DNA TGTGCCTGGAGTGTACTTAGCTATGGCTACACCTTC. The encoded protein is CAWSVLSYGYTF.

This clonotype came up many times. The chain links TRBV7-7 to TRBJ2-5; weak D call: TRBD1 (6 bases). Looked up from germline, CDR1 is SSHAT and CDR2 is FNYEAQ (reference sequence). The CDR3 is 12 amino acids. The CDR3 DNA follows: TGTGCGAGGCAGGGGCGGCGAGAGACCCAGTACTTC. It codes for CARQGRRETQYF.

The rearrangement links TRBV20-1 to TRBJ2-5; D may correspond to TRBD1 or TRBD2 (5 bases each). Germline CDR1 and CDR2: DFQATT and SNEGSKA (reference sequence). Between the trimmed V and J ends, which lost 6 bases and 1 base, there was a span of 18 bases. This CDR3 has 15 residues. CDR3 bases: TGCAGTGCGCTGCGGGCAGGGAACGTCCAAGAGACCCAGTACTTC. As protein: CSALRAGNVQETQYF.

The genes are TRBV14 and TRBJ2-5; the D gene is possibly TRBD2 (6 bases). Between the trimmed V and J ends, which lost 1 base and 5 bases, there was a span of 14 bases. There are 15 residues in the CDR3. From germline, CDR1 is SGHDN and CDR2 FVKESK. Here the CDR3 reads CASSQAGLRAETQYF. The CDR3 DNA is TGTGCCAGCAGCCAAGCGGGACTTCGAGCTGAGACCCAGTACTTC.

The chain couples TRBV4-1 to TRBJ1-5; a weak D match, TRBD1 (6 bases). Trimming removed 4 bases from V and 0 bases from J, with 13 bases in between. CDR1 and CDR2 (germline): MGHRA, YSYEKL. The CDR3 extends over 16 amino acids. The chain's CDR3 is CASSLNGQLSNQPQHF. CDR3 in DNA: TGCGCCAGCAGCCTAAACGGACAGCTTAGCAATCAGCCCCAGCATTTT.

V is TRBV7-7 and J is TRBJ1-1; no definite D call. This CDR3 is 13 amino acids long. Germline CDR1 and CDR2: SSHAT and FNYEAQ (reference sequence). CDR3 coding DNA: TGTGCTGGCAGCTTACCTGAGAACACTGAAGCTTTCTTT. Residues: CAGSLPENTEAFF. The full variable domain, rest sourced from reference TRBV7-7 and TRBJ1-1, is GAGVSQSPRYKVTKRGQDVTLRCDPISSHATLYWYQQALGQGPEFLTYFNYEAQPDKSGLPSDRFSAERPEGSISTLTIQRTEQRDSAMYRCAGSLPENTEAFFGQGTRLTVV.

The chain joins TRBV29-1 to TRBJ2-2; no firm D call. The V and J ends lost 8 bases and 4 bases respectively, with 17 bases between them. The CDR3 covers 14 residues. Germline V gene lookup returns CDR1 SQVTM and CDR2 ANQGSEA. Here the CDR3 DNA reads TGCAGCAGTTTACCCAGTCTCGGCACCGGGGAGCTGTTTTTT. This codes for CSSLPSLGTGELFF.

This clonotype was found many times. The genes are TRBV29-1 and TRBJ1-6; D not certain. Trimming removed 7 bases from V and 0 bases from J, with 16 bases in between. The CDR3 consists of 16 residues. The germline V gene has CDR1 SQVTM and CDR2 ANQGSEA. The CDR3 DNA is TGCAGCGCACATATGACGGATAGCTCCTATAATTCACCCCTCCACTTT. It yields the protein CSAHMTDSSYNSPLHF.

Points on this clonotype: A much larger clone sits a single nucleotide away, making a read error possible. The gene calls are TRBV19 and TRBJ2-7; the D gene is possibly TRBD1 (6 bases). This CDR3 comprises 13 residues. Looked up from germline, CDR1 is LNHDA and CDR2 is SQIVND (reference sequence). V was shortened by 4 bases and J by 5 bases, with 12 bases between the two germline ends. In DNA form, the CDR3 reads TGTGCCAGTAGTACAGGGACAACCCACGAGCAGTACTTC. Translation: CASSTGTTHEQYF.

The chain combines TRBV19 with TRBJ1-1, with D possibly being TRBD1 (5 bases). The CDR3 is 14 amino acids. Trimming cost V 1 base and J 0 bases, with 6 bases left between them. CDR1 LNHDA and CDR2 SQIVND come from the germline V gene (reference sequence). The CDR3 is CASSIARVNTEAFF. The CDR3 nucleotides are TGTGCCAGTAGTATAGCCAGGGTGAACACTGAAGCTTTCTTT.

In this sample, this clonotype turned up many times. The chain joins TRBV7-8 to TRBJ1-4; 8 bases agree with TRBD1. V was pared by 5 bases and J by 8 bases, with 10 bases of the junction left unmatched. The CDR3 totals 15 residues. Germline V lookup: CDR1 SGHVS, CDR2 FQNEAQ. This CDR3 is CASSQMQGAVEKLFF. DNA of the CDR3: TGTGCCAGCAGCCAGATGCAGGGGGCAGTGGAAAAACTGTTTTTT.

J is TRBJ1-1 and V is TRBV10-3; D gene ambiguous. V lost 8 bases and J 3 bases, leaving 10 bases between the germline ends. Per germline, CDR1 ENHRY and CDR2 SYGVKD. The CDR3 consists of 12 residues. For the CDR3, the DNA is TGTGCCATCGCCGCCGGTGACACTGAAGCTTTCTTT. Translating gives CAIAAGDTEAFF.

In its sample, this clonotype was seen many times. The chain has TRBV6-6 and TRBJ1-5; D is perhaps TRBD1 (5 bases). CDR1 is MNHNY and CDR2 is SVGAGI in the germline V gene (reference sequence). Deletions cut 5 bases from V and 5 bases from J, with 16 bases between. The CDR3 contains 15 residues. CDR3 amino acids: CASSTSWGGDQPQHF. Written as DNA, the CDR3 is TGTGCCAGCAGTACGTCTTGGGGAGGGGATCAGCCCCAGCATTTT.

This clonotype was seen more than once but under ten times. The V and J genes are TRBV7-9 and TRBJ1-1; 12 bases align to TRBD1. The junction had 4 bases not matched to a gene; V was cut back by 6 bases and J by 2 bases. The CDR3 spans 15 residues. Germline CDR1 SEHNR, CDR2 FQNEAQ (reference sequence). The CDR3 region is CASSRGTGGNTEAFF. DNA for the CDR3: TGTGCCAGCAGTAGGGGGACAGGGGGCAACACTGAAGCTTTCTTT.

The chain combines TRBV3-1 with TRBJ2-6; weak D call: TRBD2 (7 bases). Germline CDR1 is LGHDT and CDR2 is YNNKEL (reference sequence). With 7 bases removed from V and 0 bases from J, the gap between germline ends came to 16 bases. This CDR3 has 17 residues. CDR3 bases: TGTGCCAGCACCCCCGGGGGGCGTACCTCTGGGGCCAACGTCCTGACTTTC. It yields the protein CASTPGGRTSGANVLTF. Together with reference TRBV3-1 and TRBJ2-6, the CDR3 gives the full variable domain: DTAVSQTPKYLVTQMGNDKSIKCEQNLGHDTMYWYKQDSKKFLKIMFSYNNKELIINETVPNRFSPKSPDKAHLNLHINSLELGDSAVYFCASTPGGRTSGANVLTFGAGSRLTVL.